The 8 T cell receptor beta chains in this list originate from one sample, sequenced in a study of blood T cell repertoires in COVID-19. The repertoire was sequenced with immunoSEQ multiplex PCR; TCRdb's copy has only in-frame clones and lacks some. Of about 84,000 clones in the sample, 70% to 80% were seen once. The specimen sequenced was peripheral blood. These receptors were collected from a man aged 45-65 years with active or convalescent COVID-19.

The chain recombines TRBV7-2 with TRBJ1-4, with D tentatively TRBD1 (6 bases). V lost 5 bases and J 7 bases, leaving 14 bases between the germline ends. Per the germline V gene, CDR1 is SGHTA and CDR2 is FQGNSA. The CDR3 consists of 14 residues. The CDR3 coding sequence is TGTGCCAGCAGCCTACCGGGACATATTGAAAAACTGTTTTTT. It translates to CASSLPGHIEKLFF. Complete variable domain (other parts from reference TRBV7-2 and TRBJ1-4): GAGVSQSPSNKVTEKGKDVELRCDPISGHTALYWYRQSLGQGLEFLIYFQGNSAPDKSGLPSDRFSAERTGGSVSTLTIQRTQQEDSAVYLCASSLPGHIEKLFFGSGTQLSVL.

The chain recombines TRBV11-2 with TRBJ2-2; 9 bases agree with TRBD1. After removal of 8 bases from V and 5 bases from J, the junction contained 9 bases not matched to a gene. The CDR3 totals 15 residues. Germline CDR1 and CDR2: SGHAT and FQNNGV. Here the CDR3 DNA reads TGTGCCAGCGGGACAGGGCATCTCGGGACCGGGGAGCTGTTTTTT. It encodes CASGTGHLGTGELFF.

CDR3 coding DNA: TGTGCCAGCAGCCCAGGTACGCAGTATTTT. It encodes CASSPGTQYF. This rearrangement joins TRBV7-9 to TRBJ2-3, with D uncertain. Germline CDR1 SEHNR, CDR2 FQNEAQ (reference sequence). Trimming removed 5 bases from V and 8 bases from J, with 5 bases in between. The CDR3 runs to 10 residues.

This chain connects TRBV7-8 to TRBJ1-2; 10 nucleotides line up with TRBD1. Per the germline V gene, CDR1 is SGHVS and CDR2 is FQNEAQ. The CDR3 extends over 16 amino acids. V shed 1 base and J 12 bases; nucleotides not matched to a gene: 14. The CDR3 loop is CASSLESRPGQGFHTF. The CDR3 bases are TGTGCCAGCAGCTTAGAGTCTCGGCCGGGACAGGGGTTCCACACCTTC.

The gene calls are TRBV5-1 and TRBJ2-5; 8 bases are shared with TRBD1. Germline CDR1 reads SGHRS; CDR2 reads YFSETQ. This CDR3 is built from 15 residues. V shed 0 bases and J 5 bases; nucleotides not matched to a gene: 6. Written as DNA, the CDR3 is TGCGCCAGCAGCTTGGGTGCAGGGGGCTATGAGACCCAGTACTTC. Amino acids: CASSLGAGGYETQYF.

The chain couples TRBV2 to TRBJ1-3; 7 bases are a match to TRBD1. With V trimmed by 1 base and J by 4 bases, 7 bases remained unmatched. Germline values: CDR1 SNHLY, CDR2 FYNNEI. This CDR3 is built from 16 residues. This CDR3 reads CASSEGQGLSGNTIYF. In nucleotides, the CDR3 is TGTGCCAGCAGTGAAGGACAGGGATTGTCCGGAAACACCATATATTTT.

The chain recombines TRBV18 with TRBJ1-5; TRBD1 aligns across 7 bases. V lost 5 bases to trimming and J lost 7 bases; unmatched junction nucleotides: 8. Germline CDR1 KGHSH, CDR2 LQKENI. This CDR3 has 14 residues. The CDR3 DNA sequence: TGTGCCAGCTCATCCGACAGGGTCGGGCAGCCCCAGCATTTT. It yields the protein CASSSDRVGQPQHF.

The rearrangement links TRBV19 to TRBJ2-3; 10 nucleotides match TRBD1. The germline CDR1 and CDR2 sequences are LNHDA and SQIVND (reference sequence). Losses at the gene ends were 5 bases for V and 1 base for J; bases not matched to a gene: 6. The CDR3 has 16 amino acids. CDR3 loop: CASSLAGTGGTDTQYF. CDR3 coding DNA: TGTGCCAGTAGTCTAGCCGGGACAGGGGGCACAGATACGCAGTATTTT. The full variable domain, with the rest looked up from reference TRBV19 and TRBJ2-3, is DGGITQSPKYLFRKEGQNVTLSCEQNLNHDAMYWYRQDPGQGLRLIYYSQIVNDFQKGDIAEGYSVSREKKESFPLTVTSAQKNPTAFYLCASSLAGTGGTDTQYFGPGTRLTVL.